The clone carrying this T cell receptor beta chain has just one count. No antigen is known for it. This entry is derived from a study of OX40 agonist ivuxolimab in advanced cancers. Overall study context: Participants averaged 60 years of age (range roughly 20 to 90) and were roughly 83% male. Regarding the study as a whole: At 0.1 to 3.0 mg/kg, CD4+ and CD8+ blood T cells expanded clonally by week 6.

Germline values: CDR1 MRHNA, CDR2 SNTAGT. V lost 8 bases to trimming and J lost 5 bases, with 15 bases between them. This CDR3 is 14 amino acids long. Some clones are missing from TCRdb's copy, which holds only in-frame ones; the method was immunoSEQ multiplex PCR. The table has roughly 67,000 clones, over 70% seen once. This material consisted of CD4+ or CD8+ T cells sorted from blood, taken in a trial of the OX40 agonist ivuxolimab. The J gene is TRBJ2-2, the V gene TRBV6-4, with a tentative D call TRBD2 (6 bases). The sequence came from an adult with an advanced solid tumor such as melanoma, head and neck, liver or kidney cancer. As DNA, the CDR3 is TGTGCCAGCGCACCGGGACTCAGAACCGGGGAGCTGTTTTTT. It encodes CASAPGLRTGELFF.